A selection of T cell receptor beta chains follows, all from one sample in a study of Tregs in tolerant kidney transplant recipients. Profiled with immunoSEQ multiplex PCR; TCRdb holds only in-frame clones, not every one. Of tens of thousands of clones listed, over 80% are singletons. Source material: CD4+ T cells from blood. Every receptor here comes from a human donor in good health. Each CDR3 is given with its conserved first and last residue.

V gene	J gene	CDR3 length	CDR3 protein
TRBV6-5	TRBJ2-7	12	CASSFQGWGQYF
TRBV5-6	TRBJ1-5	14	CASSFSRDNQPQHF
TRBV9	TRBJ2-1	15	CASSEGQGGTNEQFF
TRBV5-1	TRBJ2-7	12	CASSLNSYEQYF
TRBV7-9	TRBJ1-1	14	CASSPQGIATEAFF
TRBV9	TRBJ2-1	15	CASSVDLASIHEQFF
TRBV13	TRBJ2-7	15	CASSLWTGWIGEQYF
TRBV5-6	TRBJ2-7	13	CASSTHRLGEQYF
TRBV12-5	TRBJ1-1	12	CASGSGWTEAFF
TRBV7-9	TRBJ2-7	12	CAFRGQDYEQYF
TRBV19	TRBJ1-6	15	CASSKQGASNSPLHF
TRBV11-1	TRBJ2-7	11	CASTASTEQYF
TRBV7-7	TRBJ1-5	12	CASSFSNQPQHF
TRBV7-2	TRBJ2-5	13	CATTSNREETQYF
TRBV7-6	TRBJ2-7	13	CASSLVERGEQYF
TRBV7-2	TRBJ2-3	14	CASSPDRAADTQYF
TRBV10-3	TRBJ1-2	16	CAISEPRTPGHYGYTF
TRBV21-1	TRBJ2-1	20	CASSKRGLAGLLWMVDEQFF
TRBV9	TRBJ2-1	15	CASSVGASKVYEQFF
TRBV6-5	TRBJ1-6	13	CAIKDRPNSPLHF
TRBV5-6	TRBJ2-5	13	CASSPGGEETQYF
TRBV14	TRBJ2-5	17	CASSQNPGKVLGETQYF
TRBV7-9	TRBJ2-1	15	CASSPQRQVRNEQFF
TRBV29-1	TRBJ2-5	15	CSVGPHLRVGETQYF
TRBV7-2	TRBJ2-7	15	CASSPMAGGLGEQYF
TRBV28	TRBJ1-1	14	CASMTNLRDTEAFF
TRBV5-1	TRBJ1-2	14	CASSFAGTGYGYTF
TRBV6-5	TRBJ1-2	13	CASSYTGGYGYTF
TRBV7-9	TRBJ2-7	18	CASSPHTNRGGSFYEQYF
TRBV10-3	TRBJ1-2	14	CATEGQGFNYGYTF
TRBV12-5	TRBJ2-7	14	CASGLPGTTYEQYF
TRBV5-5	TRBJ2-7	13	CASSFGADTEQYF
TRBV5-1	TRBJ2-1	15	CASSPSGEISNEQFF
TRBV7-2	TRBJ1-3	15	CASSLEGTTGNTIYF
TRBV5-1	TRBJ2-4	14	CASSLFGPSHIQYF
TRBV4-3	TRBJ1-1	16	CASSQDADRGPLEAFF
TRBV30	TRBJ1-4	13	CAWARDTNEKLFF
TRBV6-6	TRBJ2-7	15	CASNPSREPNYEQYF
TRBV5-1	TRBJ2-3	14	CASNLGGRTDTQYF
TRBV7-2	TRBJ1-5	18	CASNPRAQTEYSNQPQHF
TRBV18	TRBJ2-2	13	CASSPQSGGELFF
TRBV7-2	TRBJ2-7	13	CASSLERNYEQYF
TRBV27	TRBJ2-5	17	CASSPRLAVLYQETQYF
TRBV18	TRBJ1-1	15	CASSPSRTQNTEAFF
TRBV7-3	TRBJ2-3	13	CASSSQVGDTQYF
TRBV5-1	TRBJ1-4	14	CASSLTGTNEKLFF
TRBV28	TRBJ2-7	14	CASRLAGLLTEQYF
TRBV6-5	TRBJ2-7	15	CASSLTSGGFYEQYF
TRBV30	TRBJ2-7	12	CAWNSGSHEQYF
TRBV5-1	TRBJ1-3	13	CASSGDSGNTIYF
TRBV5-6	TRBJ2-6	18	CASSLTGQRPAGANVLTF
TRBV30	TRBJ2-7	14	CAWSVRQGNYEQYF